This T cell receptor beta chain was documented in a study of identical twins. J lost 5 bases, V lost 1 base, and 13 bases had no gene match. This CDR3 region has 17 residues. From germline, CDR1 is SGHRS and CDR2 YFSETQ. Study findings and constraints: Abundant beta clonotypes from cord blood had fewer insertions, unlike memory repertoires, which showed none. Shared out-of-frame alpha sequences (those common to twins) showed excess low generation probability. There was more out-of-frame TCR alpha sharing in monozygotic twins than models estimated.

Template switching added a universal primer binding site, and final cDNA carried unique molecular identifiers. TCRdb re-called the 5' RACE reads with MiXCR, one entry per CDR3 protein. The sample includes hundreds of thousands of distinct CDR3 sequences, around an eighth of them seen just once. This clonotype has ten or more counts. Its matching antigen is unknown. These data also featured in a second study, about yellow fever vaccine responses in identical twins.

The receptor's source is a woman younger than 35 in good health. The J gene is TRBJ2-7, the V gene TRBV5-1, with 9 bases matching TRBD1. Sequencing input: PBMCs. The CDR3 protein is CASSLKIGDRVYNEQYV. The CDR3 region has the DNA TGCGCCAGCAGCTTGAAGATTGGGGACAGGGTGTACAACGAGCAGTACGTC.